These 5 T cell receptor beta chains were all obtained from the same sample, sequenced in a study of beta chain features in type 1 diabetes listed by TCRdb under 2018. The library was made by the immunoSEQ multiplex PCR assay. The High Capacity cDNA Reverse Transcription Kit was used to reverse transcribe all of the isolated RNA, meaning that expressed TCRB transcripts were what got sequenced. TCRdb retrieved this table from immuneACCESS and kept in-frame rearrangements only. Not all clones are present; in checked studies, unresolved V genes account for under half, and no reason is known for the remainder. The sample profile shows under 200,000 clones; 7.5% to 10% of them were found once. The top ten clones comprise about 0.6% of the sample. The sequencing sample was made of central memory CD4+ T cells from blood. These TCRs come from a man younger than 30 in good health.

This clone was observed a handful of times. This chain joins TRBV5-6 and TRBJ1-2; TRBD1 matches 9 bases. Germline trimming cut 4 bases from V and 8 bases from J; bases unmatched to any gene: 9. The CDR3 length is 14 residues. Germline CDR1 reads SGHDT; CDR2 reads YYEEEE. This CDR3 reads CASSRKDRGGGYTF. CDR3 DNA: TGTGCCAGCAGCCGCAAGGACAGGGGCGGCGGCTACACCTTC.

This clone was found a few times. The V gene is TRBV7-9, the J gene TRBJ1-5; D may be TRBD1 (5 bases). V was shortened by 1 base and J by 9 bases, with 10 bases between the two germline ends. Germline V gives CDR1 SEHNR, CDR2 FQNEAQ (reference sequence). There are 13 residues in the CDR3. CDR3 coding DNA: TGTGCCAGCAGCTTAGGGGGGGGTTCGCCCCAGCATTTT. The encoded protein is CASSLGGGSPQHF. Looking up the rest from reference TRBV7-9 and TRBJ1-5 gives the full variable domain: DTGVSQNPRHKITKRGQNVTFRCDPISEHNRLYWYRQTLGQGPEFLTYFQNEAQLEKSRLLSDRFSAERPKGSFSTLEIQRTEQGDSAMYLCASSLGGGSPQHFGDGTRLSIL.

V is TRBV14 and J is TRBJ2-7; TRBD2 agrees at 7 bases. In germline, CDR1 is SGHDN, CDR2 FVKESK. The CDR3 runs 15 residues. J lost 4 bases, V lost 0 bases, and 6 bases had no gene match. The CDR3 bases are TGTGCCAGCAGCCAAGATCGGGGAGGGGTTTACGAGCAGTACTTC. Protein product: CASSQDRGGVYEQYF. Combining the CDR3 with reference TRBV14 and TRBJ2-7 gives the whole variable domain EAGVTQFPSHSVIEKGQTVTLRCDPISGHDNLYWYRRVMGKEIKFLLHFVKESKQDESGMPNNRFLAERTGGTYSTLKVQPAELEDSGVYFCASSQDRGGVYEQYFGPGTRLTVT.

This chain links TRBV7-8 with TRBJ2-2; D perhaps matches TRBD2 (6 bases). CDR1 and CDR2 (germline): SGHVS, FQNEAQ. Trimming removed 5 bases at V and 0 bases at J, with 10 bases between. The CDR3 consists of 15 residues. For the CDR3, the DNA is TGTGCCAGCAGCCAAGGAGGGGCGAACACCGGGGAGCTGTTTTTT. Its protein is CASSQGGANTGELFF.

The chain links TRBV5-1 to TRBJ2-3; TRBD1 might be the D (6 bases). The CDR3 extends over 16 amino acids. The germline V gene encodes CDR1 SGHRS and CDR2 YFSETQ. Trimming took off 3 bases at V and 5 bases at J, with 19 bases between the two ends. As DNA, the CDR3 is TGCGCCAGCAGCTCAGACTCCGGGACAACGGAAGATACGCAGTATTTT. This gives the protein CASSSDSGTTEDTQYF.